These 21 T cell receptor beta chains were all obtained from the same sample, sequenced in a study of blood T cell repertoires in COVID-19. Profiling relied on immunoSEQ multiplex PCR, and the TCRdb table lists in-frame clones only, not all of them. The data hold tens of thousands of clones, with 75% to 90% observed a single time. The sequencing sample was made of peripheral blood. Source of these receptors: a man in his forties with COVID-19, enrolled during active disease.

V is TRBV30 and J is TRBJ1-1, with a weak D call TRBD1 (5 bases). Trimming stripped 5 bases from V and 1 base from J, with 14 bases between. Germline V gene lookup returns CDR1 GTSNPN and CDR2 SVGIG (reference sequence). CDR3 size: 14 residues. The CDR3 spells CAWRTLGRNTEAFF. The CDR3 DNA reads TGTGCCTGGCGGACACTCGGGAGGAACACTGAAGCTTTCTTT.

The rearrangement links TRBV11-2 to TRBJ1-3; D is unclear. V gave up 4 bases and J gave up 0 bases, with 7 bases separating them. Germline V lookup: CDR1 SGHAT, CDR2 FQNNGV. The CDR3 is made up of 14 amino acids. DNA for the CDR3: TGTGCCAGCAGCTCGGTCCTCTCTGGAAACACCATATATTTT. Encoded protein: CASSSVLSGNTIYF.

The gene calls are TRBV20-1 and TRBJ2-2; D is possibly TRBD1 or TRBD2 (6 bases each). The CDR3 totals 14 residues. Germline V gene lookup returns CDR1 DFQATT and CDR2 SNEGSKA (reference sequence). V was clipped by 3 bases and J by 5 bases, with 13 bases between them. The CDR3 reads CSASAGHSTGELFF. The CDR3 DNA sequence: TGCAGTGCTAGTGCGGGACATAGTACCGGGGAGCTGTTTTTT.

The chain is built from TRBV7-9 and TRBJ2-7, with TRBD1 as a possible D gene (5 bases). V was pared by 5 bases and J by 2 bases, with 10 bases between. Germline V gene sequence: CDR1 SEHNR, CDR2 FQNEAQ (reference sequence). There are 13 residues in the CDR3. CDR3 sequence reads: CASSQGQTYEQYF. The CDR3 region has the DNA TGTGCCAGCAGCCAGGGCCAAACCTACGAGCAGTACTTC.

This chain links TRBV19 with TRBJ2-7, with 7 positions matching TRBD1. The CDR3 loop spans 14 amino acids. V shed 5 bases and J 2 bases; nucleotides not matched to a gene: 6. Germline V gene sequence: CDR1 LNHDA, CDR2 SQIVND (reference sequence). CDR3 region: CASSDRARPYEQYF. DNA of the CDR3: TGTGCCAGTAGTGACAGGGCGCGACCCTACGAGCAGTACTTC.

The V and J genes are TRBV27 and TRBJ2-5; D possibly corresponds to TRBD2 (5 bases). The CDR3 extends over 16 amino acids. Germline V gives CDR1 MNHEY, CDR2 SMNVEV (reference sequence). V lost 2 bases and J 5 bases, leaving 18 bases between the germline ends. CDR3 sequence: CASSLMAGGLLETQYF. As DNA, the CDR3 is TGTGCCAGCAGTTTAATGGCAGGTGGACTGCTGGAGACCCAGTACTTC.

V gene TRBV9 combines with J gene TRBJ2-1, with D perhaps matching TRBD1 (6 bases). The CDR3 extends over 14 amino acids. The germline gives CDR1 SGDLS, CDR2 YYNGEE. The V end was cut by 3 bases, the J end by 6 bases, with 13 bases between. CDR3 protein: CASSGGGVRNEQFF. The DNA for the CDR3 is TGTGCCAGCAGCGGAGGGGGAGTCCGCAATGAGCAGTTCTTC.

A few counts support this clone. The chain employs TRBV7-6 and TRBJ2-1; 9 positions match TRBD2. CDR3 length equals 15 residues. V shed 5 bases and J 8 bases; nucleotides not matched to a gene: 10. Germline V gene sequence: CDR1 SGHVS, CDR2 FNYEAQ. The CDR3 region has the DNA TGTGCCAGCAGCAAGAACGGCGGGGGGGCCGATGAGCAGTTCTTC. Its translation is CASSKNGGGADEQFF.

The chain couples TRBV6-5 to TRBJ2-5; 8 positions agree with TRBD2. V lost 0 bases to trimming and J lost 4 bases; unmatched junction nucleotides: 7. The length of the CDR3 is 16 residues. CDR1 is MNHEY and CDR2 is SVGAGI in the germline V gene. The CDR3 reads CASSYSVGTSGETQYF. DNA of the CDR3: TGTGCCAGCAGTTACTCGGTTGGTACTAGCGGAGAGACCCAGTACTTC.

The chain carries TRBV5-1 and TRBJ2-1, with 10 nucleotides matching TRBD1. Trimming took 4 bases from V and 6 from J; bases not matched to a gene: 10. CDR3 length: 16 residues. Germline CDR1 SGHRS, CDR2 YFSETQ. CDR3 nucleotide sequence: TGCGCCAGCAGCCGGGGCGGGACAGGGGTTGCCAATGAGCAGTTCTTC. Protein: CASSRGGTGVANEQFF. Using reference TRBV5-1 and TRBJ2-1 for the parts outside the CDR3, the full variable domain is KAGVTQTPRYLIKTRGQQVTLSCSPISGHRSVSWYQQTPGQGLQFLFEYFSETQRNKGNFPGRFSGRQFSNSRSEMNVSTLELGDSALYLCASSRGGTGVANEQFFGPGTRLTVL.

The genes are TRBV2 and TRBJ1-3; the match to TRBD1 covers 9 bases. The CDR3 covers 16 residues. With V trimmed by 4 bases and J by 7 bases, 11 bases remained unmatched. Per germline, CDR1 SNHLY and CDR2 FYNNEI. In DNA form, the CDR3 reads TGTGCCAGCAGTGTGGGACCGGGACAGGGCAGGAACACCATATATTTT. This codes for CASSVGPGQGRNTIYF.

The V gene is TRBV6-1, the J gene TRBJ2-7; 7 bases fit TRBD1. From germline, CDR1 is MNHNS and CDR2 SASEGT. The CDR3 is made up of 15 amino acids. The ends lost 1 base at V and 3 bases at J; junction bases unmatched: 6. DNA of the CDR3: TGTGCCAGCAGTGAAGGGGACAGCCTCGGCTACGAGCAGTACTTC. It is translated as CASSEGDSLGYEQYF.

This clone was found a few times. The V and J genes are TRBV19 and TRBJ2-7, with D possibly being TRBD2 (7 bases). Trimming took 5 bases from V and 4 from J, leaving 18 bases between them. The CDR3 has 15 amino acids. Germline V lookup: CDR1 LNHDA, CDR2 SQIVND (reference sequence). The CDR3 protein is CASSLKRDNVYEQYF. The CDR3 DNA follows: TGTGCCAGTAGTCTTAAGCGGGACAACGTTTACGAGCAGTACTTC.

The chain employs TRBV12-5 and TRBJ1-4; no definite D call. This CDR3 contains 14 residues. The germline CDR1 and CDR2 sequences are LGHNT and FRNRAP. Trimming pared 1 base from V and 6 bases from J, leaving 9 bases between. CDR3 in amino acids: CASGLGSEHEKLFF. Here the CDR3 DNA reads TGTGCTAGTGGTTTGGGGTCGGAGCATGAAAAACTGTTTTTT.

The chain uses TRBV28 and TRBJ2-4; 9 bases fit TRBD2. The CDR3 runs 15 residues. The V gene end was trimmed by 2 bases and the J gene end by 7 bases; junction bases not matched to a gene: 6. Germline V gene sequence: CDR1 MDHEN, CDR2 SYDVKM. DNA of the CDR3: TGTGCCAGCAGTTTACTAGCGGGGTCGGAGAACATTCAGTACTTC. Translated: CASSLLAGSENIQYF.

The chain couples TRBV5-1 to TRBJ2-3; D not resolved. Per germline, CDR1 SGHRS and CDR2 YFSETQ. The CDR3 has 13 residues. V shed 2 bases and J shed 1 base, with 5 bases lying between them. CDR3 residues: CASSFGGTDTQYF. The CDR3 nucleotides are TGCGCCAGCAGCTTCGGAGGCACAGATACGCAGTATTTT. Variable domain in full (rest from reference TRBV5-1 and TRBJ2-3): KAGVTQTPRYLIKTRGQQVTLSCSPISGHRSVSWYQQTPGQGLQFLFEYFSETQRNKGNFPGRFSGRQFSNSRSEMNVSTLELGDSALYLCASSFGGTDTQYFGPGTRLTVL.

The CDR3 loop is CAWTQGVNTEAFF. The CDR3 DNA reads TGTGCCTGGACACAGGGGGTGAACACTGAAGCTTTCTTT. This sequence joins TRBV30 and TRBJ1-1; 8 nucleotides match TRBD1. Germline V gene data show CDR1 as GTSNPN and CDR2 as SVGIG (reference sequence). J was trimmed by 0 bases and V by 4 bases; bases with no gene match: 1. There are 13 residues in the CDR3.

This clone showed up just once. The V gene is TRBV7-9, the J gene TRBJ2-7; possible D gene TRBD1, 6 bases. This CDR3 spans 12 amino acids. Germline CDR1 is SEHNR and CDR2 is FQNEAQ (reference sequence). The ends were cut back, 5 bases at V and 3 bases at J, with 8 bases in the middle. Here the CDR3 reads CASSTDSYEQYF. CDR3 coding DNA: TGTGCCAGCAGCACGGACAGCTACGAGCAGTACTTC.

This chain links TRBV11-3 with TRBJ1-1; D gene uncertain. This CDR3 region has 14 residues. V was trimmed by 1 base and J by 3 bases, leaving 9 bases between them. Germline V CDR1 and CDR2: SGHNT, YENEEA. CDR3 sequence: CASSLGVGYTEAFF. CDR3 nucleotide sequence: TGTGCCAGCAGCTTAGGGGTCGGGTACACTGAAGCTTTCTTT.

This chain links TRBV18 with TRBJ2-1, with 14 positions matching TRBD2. Germline V gene data show CDR1 as KGHSH and CDR2 as LQKENI. This CDR3 comprises 17 residues. J lost 4 bases, V lost 5 bases, and 7 bases had no gene match. The DNA of the CDR3 is TGTGCCAGCTCAACCACCGGGACTAGCGGGGGTTACAATGAGCAGTTCTTC. Its translation: CASSTTGTSGGYNEQFF. The full variable domain, its missing parts supplied by reference TRBV18 and TRBJ2-1, is NAGVMQNPRHLVRRRGQEARLRCSPMKGHSHVYWYRQLPEEGLKFMVYLQKENIIDESGMPKERFSAEFPKEGPSILRIQQVVRGDSAAYFCASSTTGTSGGYNEQFFGPGTRLTVL.

CDR3 nucleotide sequence: TGTGCCAGCAGCCAAAGACTCAGACGCTCTGGGGCCAACGTCCTGACTTTC. It is translated as CASSQRLRRSGANVLTF. The chain couples TRBV28 to TRBJ2-6; no clear D gene. Germline loops: CDR1 MDHEN, CDR2 SYDVKM. This CDR3 region has 17 residues. The V and J ends lost 6 bases and 0 bases respectively, with 15 bases between them. Based on the CDR3 plus reference TRBV28 and TRBJ2-6, the full variable domain is DVKVTQSSRYLVKRTGEKVFLECVQDMDHENMFWYRQDPGLGLRLIYFSYDVKMKEKGDIPEGYSVSREKKERFSLILESASTNQTSMYLCASSQRLRRSGANVLTFGAGSRLTVL.